This is a list of T cell receptor beta chains from one sample in a study of blood T cell repertoires in COVID-19. The table came from immunoSEQ multiplex PCR; TCRdb's copy has only in-frame clones and leaves some out. Found here are approximately 91,000 clones, about 75% of them singletons; the top ten hold roughly a tenth. What was sequenced was peripheral blood. The receptors here all came from a woman older than 75 with acute or convalescent COVID-19. Each CDR3 is given with its conserved first and last residue. The D gene is left open where the match is weak. Clone size is shown for a subset of rows, as once, few, many or a class of expanded clone.

v_call,j_call,d_call,clone_size,cdr3_nt,cdr3_aa
TRBV2,TRBJ1-5,-,-,TGTGCCAGCAGCGGATTGGGGGGTATAGGCAATCAGCCCCAGCATTTT,CASSGLGGIGNQPQHF
TRBV5-6,TRBJ1-4,-,-,TGTGCCAGCAGCTTAGGAGGGGAAAAACTGTTTTTT,CASSLGGEKLFF
TRBV7-2,TRBJ1-3,-,few,TGTGCCAGCAGCCTCAGAGGCTCGGTGGCCGGAAACACCATATATTTT,CASSLRGSVAGNTIYF
TRBV6-2/TRBV6-3,TRBJ2-2,-,-,TGTGCCAGCAGTCCAACCCCGGGACAGAACACCGGGGAGCTGTTTTTT,CASSPTPGQNTGELFF
TRBV5-1,TRBJ1-2,-,-,TGCGCCCGCAGCCGCCGAACGGGGGGGGAGGGCTACACCTTC,CARSRRTGGEGYTF
TRBV10-3,TRBJ1-2,TRBD1,-,TGTGCCATCAGTGAGTCGCAGGGGGCGCTGAGAGGCTACACCTTC,CAISESQGALRGYTF
TRBV27,TRBJ2-3,-,-,TGTGCCAGCAGCCGCAGGGGCAGGGGTTTGACAGATACGCAGTATTTT,CASSRRGRGLTDTQYF
TRBV29-1,TRBJ2-3,-,few,TGCAGCACCGGACTCCACCCCACAGATACGCAGTATTTT,CSTGLHPTDTQYF
TRBV3-1/TRBV3-2,TRBJ1-5,TRBD1,-,TGTGCCAGCAGCCCCGGACAGGGGAACCAGCCCCAGCATTTT,CASSPGQGNQPQHF
TRBV29-1,TRBJ1-3,-,-,TGCAGCGTTGTTGAGGGAGCCGGAAACACCATATATTTT,CSVVEGAGNTIYF